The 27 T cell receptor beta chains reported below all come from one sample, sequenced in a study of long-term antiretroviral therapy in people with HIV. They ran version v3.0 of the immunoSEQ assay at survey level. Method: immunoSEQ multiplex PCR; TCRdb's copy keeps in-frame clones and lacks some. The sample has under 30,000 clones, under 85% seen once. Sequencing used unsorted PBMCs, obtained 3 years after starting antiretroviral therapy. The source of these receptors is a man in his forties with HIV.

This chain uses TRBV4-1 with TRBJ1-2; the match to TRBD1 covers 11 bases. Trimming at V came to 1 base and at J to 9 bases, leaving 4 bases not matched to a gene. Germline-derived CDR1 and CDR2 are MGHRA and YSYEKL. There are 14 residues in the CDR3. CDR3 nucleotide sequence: TGCGCCAGCAGCCAAGCGGACAGGGGGCGACGCTACACCTTC. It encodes CASSQADRGRRYTF.

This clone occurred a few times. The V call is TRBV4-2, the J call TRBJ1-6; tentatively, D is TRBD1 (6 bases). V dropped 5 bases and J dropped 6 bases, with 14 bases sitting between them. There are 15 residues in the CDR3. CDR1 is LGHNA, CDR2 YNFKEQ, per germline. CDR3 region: CASSSGGPANSPLHF. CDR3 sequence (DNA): TGTGCCAGCAGCTCTGGGGGGCCTGCTAATTCACCCCTCCACTTT.

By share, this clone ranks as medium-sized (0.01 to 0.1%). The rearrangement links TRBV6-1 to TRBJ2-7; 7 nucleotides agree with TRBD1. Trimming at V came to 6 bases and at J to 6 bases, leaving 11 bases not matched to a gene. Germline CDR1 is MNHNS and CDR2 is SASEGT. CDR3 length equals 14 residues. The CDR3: CASRGSGGSTEQYF. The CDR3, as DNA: TGTGCCAGCAGAGGGTCAGGGGGATCGACCGAGCAGTACTTC.

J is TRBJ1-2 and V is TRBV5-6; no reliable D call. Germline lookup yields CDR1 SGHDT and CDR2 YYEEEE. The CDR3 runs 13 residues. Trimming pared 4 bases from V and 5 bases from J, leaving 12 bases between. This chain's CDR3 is CASSPPGTYGYTF. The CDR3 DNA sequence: TGTGCCAGCAGCCCCCCAGGAACTTATGGCTACACCTTC. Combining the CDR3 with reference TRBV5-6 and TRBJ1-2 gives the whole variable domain DAGVTQSPTHLIKTRGQQVTLRCSPKSGHDTVSWYQQALGQGPQFIFQYYEEEERQRGNFPDRFSGHQFPNYSSELNVNALLLGDSALYLCASSPPGTYGYTFGSGTRLTVV.

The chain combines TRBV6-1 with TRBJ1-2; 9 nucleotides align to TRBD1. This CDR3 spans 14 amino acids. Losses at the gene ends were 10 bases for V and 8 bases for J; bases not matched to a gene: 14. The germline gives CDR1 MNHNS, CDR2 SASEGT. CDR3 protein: CANIRDRVREGYTF. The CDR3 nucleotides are TGTGCCAATATTAGGGACAGGGTTAGAGAGGGCTACACCTTC.

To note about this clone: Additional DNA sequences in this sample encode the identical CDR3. In nucleotides, the CDR3 is TGTGCCAGCAGTTTGGGGGGCCCCAAAAACATTCAGTACTTC. Translating it yields CASSLGGPKNIQYF. V gene TRBV27 combines with J gene TRBJ2-4, with D perhaps TRBD1 or TRBD2 (6 bases each). The CDR3 has 14 amino acids. The V and J ends lost 3 bases and 2 bases respectively, with 8 bases between them. Germline CDR1 MNHEY, CDR2 SMNVEV (reference sequence).

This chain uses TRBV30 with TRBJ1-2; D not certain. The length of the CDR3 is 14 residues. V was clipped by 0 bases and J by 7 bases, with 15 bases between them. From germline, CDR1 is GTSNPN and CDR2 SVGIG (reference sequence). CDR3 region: CAWSVGGQALGYTF. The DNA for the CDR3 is TGTGCCTGGAGTGTAGGAGGGCAGGCCCTTGGCTACACCTTC.

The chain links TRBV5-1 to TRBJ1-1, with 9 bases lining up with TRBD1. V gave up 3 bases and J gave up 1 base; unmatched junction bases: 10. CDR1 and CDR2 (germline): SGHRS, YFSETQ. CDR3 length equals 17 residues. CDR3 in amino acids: CASSWRPLTGGNTEAFF. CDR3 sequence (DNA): TGCGCCAGCAGCTGGAGGCCCCTGACAGGGGGGAACACTGAAGCTTTCTTT.

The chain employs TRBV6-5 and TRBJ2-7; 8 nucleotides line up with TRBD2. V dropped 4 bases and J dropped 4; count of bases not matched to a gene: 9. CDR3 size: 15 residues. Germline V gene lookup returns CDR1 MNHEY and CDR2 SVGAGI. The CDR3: CASSSGPSGRYEQYF. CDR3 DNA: TGTGCCAGCAGTTCTGGGCCTAGCGGGCGGTACGAGCAGTACTTC.

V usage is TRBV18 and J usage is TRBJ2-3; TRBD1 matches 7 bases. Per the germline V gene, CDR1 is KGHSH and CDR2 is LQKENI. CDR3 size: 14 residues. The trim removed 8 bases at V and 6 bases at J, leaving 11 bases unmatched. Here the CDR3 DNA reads TGTGCCAGCACGACAGGGTTGAGGATTGATACGCAGTATTTT. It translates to CASTTGLRIDTQYF.

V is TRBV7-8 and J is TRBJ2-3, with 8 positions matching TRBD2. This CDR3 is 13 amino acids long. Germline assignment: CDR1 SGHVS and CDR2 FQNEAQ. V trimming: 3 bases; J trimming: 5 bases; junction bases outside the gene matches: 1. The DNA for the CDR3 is TGTGCCAGCAGCTTCCGGGGGGGAGATACGCAGTATTTT. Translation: CASSFRGGDTQYF. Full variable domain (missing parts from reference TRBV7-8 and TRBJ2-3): GAGVSQSPRYKVAKRGQDVALRCDPISGHVSLFWYQQALGQGPEFLTYFQNEAQLDKSGLPSDRFFAERPEGSVSTLKIQRTQQEDSAVYLCASSFRGGDTQYFGPGTRLTVL.

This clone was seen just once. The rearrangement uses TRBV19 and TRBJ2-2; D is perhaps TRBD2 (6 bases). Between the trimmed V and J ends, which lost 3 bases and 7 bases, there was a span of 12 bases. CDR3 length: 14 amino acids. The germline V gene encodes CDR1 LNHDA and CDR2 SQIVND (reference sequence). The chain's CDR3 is CASSISLEGGELFF. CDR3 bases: TGTGCCAGTAGTATTAGCTTGGAGGGCGGGGAGCTGTTTTTT.

The CDR3 is CASSQEVVASGSRGEQFF. As DNA, the CDR3 is TGCGCCAGCAGCCAAGAAGTGGTTGCTAGCGGGAGCCGGGGTGAGCAGTTCTTC. The chain joins TRBV4-1 to TRBJ2-1; 10 positions match TRBD2. CDR1 and CDR2 from the germline V gene are MGHRA and YSYEKL. With 0 bases clipped from V and 9 bases from J, the junction kept 14 bases outside the gene matches. The CDR3 covers 18 residues.

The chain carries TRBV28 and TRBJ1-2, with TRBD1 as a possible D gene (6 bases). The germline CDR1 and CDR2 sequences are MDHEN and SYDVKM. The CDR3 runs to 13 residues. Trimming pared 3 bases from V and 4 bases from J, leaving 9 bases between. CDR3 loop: CASSLGHLYGYTF. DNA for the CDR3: TGTGCCAGCAGTTTGGGACACCTCTATGGCTACACCTTC.

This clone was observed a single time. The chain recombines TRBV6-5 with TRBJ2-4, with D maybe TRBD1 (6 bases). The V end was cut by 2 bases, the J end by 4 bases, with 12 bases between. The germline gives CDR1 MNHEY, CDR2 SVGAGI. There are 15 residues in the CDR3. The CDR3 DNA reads TGTGCCAGCAGTTACAGCCGGCAGGGGAAAAACATTCAGTACTTC. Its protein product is CASSYSRQGKNIQYF.

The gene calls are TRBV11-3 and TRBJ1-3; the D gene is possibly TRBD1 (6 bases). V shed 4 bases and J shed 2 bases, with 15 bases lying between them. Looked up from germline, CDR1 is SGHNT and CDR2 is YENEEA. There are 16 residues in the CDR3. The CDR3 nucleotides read TGTGCCAGCAGCTACAGGGCGACCACGACTGGAAACACCATATATTTT. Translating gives CASSYRATTTGNTIYF.

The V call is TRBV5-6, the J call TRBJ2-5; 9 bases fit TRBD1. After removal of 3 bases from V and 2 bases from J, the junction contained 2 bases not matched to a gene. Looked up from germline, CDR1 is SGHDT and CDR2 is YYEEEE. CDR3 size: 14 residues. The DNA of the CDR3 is TGTGCCAGCAGCTCGGGGACAGGGCAAGAGACCCAGTACTTC. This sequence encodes CASSSGTGQETQYF.

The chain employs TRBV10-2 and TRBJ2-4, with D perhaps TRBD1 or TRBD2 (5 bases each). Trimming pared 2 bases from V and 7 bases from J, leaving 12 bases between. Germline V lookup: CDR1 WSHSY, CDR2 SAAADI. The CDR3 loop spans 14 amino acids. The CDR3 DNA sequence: TGCGCCAGCAGTGAGGAGGGGCCGAAGAACATTCAGTACTTC. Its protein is CASSEEGPKNIQYF.

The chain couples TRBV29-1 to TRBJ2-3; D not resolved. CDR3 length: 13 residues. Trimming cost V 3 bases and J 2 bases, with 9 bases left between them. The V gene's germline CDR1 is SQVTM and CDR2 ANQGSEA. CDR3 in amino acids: CSVDEGDTDTQYF. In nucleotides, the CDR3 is TGCAGCGTTGATGAAGGAGACACAGATACGCAGTATTTT.

The DNA of the CDR3 is TGTGCCAGCAGCTTGGTATTCTCGCAAGCGAACACCGGGGAGCTGTTTTTT. Translation gives CASSLVFSQANTGELFF. The V call is TRBV5-5, the J call TRBJ2-2; D not certain. V lost 0 bases, J lost 0 bases, and 12 bases lay in between. The CDR3 is 17 residues long. Germline values: CDR1 SGHKS, CDR2 YYEKEE (reference sequence).

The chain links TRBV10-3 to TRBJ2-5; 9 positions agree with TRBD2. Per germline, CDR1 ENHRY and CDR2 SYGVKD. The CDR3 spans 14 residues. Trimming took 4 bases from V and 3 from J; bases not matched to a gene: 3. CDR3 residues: CAISGGLAKETQYF. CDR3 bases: TGTGCCATCAGTGGGGGACTAGCTAAAGAGACCCAGTACTTC.

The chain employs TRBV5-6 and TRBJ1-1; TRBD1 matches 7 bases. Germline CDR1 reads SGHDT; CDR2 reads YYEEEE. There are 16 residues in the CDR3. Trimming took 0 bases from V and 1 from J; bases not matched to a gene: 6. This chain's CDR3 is CASSLGTGQTNTEAFF. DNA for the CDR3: TGTGCCAGCAGCTTGGGAACGGGACAGACGAACACTGAAGCTTTCTTT.

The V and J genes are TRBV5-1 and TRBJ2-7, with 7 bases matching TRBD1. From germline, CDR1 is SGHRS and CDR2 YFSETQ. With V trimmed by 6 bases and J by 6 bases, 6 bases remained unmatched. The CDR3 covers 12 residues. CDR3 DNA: TGCGCCAGCACACCAGGGGGACGCGAGCAGTACTTC. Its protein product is CASTPGGREQYF.

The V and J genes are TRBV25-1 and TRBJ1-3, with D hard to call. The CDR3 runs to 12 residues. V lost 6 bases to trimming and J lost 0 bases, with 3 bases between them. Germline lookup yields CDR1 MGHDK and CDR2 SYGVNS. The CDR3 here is CASSPSGNTIYF. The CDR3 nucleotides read TGTGCCAGCAGCCCCTCTGGAAACACCATATATTTT.

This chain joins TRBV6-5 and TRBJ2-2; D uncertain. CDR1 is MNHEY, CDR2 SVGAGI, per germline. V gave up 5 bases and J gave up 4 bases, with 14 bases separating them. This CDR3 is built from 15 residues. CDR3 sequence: CASSLTKPGTGELFF. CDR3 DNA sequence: TGTGCCAGCAGTCTAACCAAACCGGGCACCGGGGAGCTGTTTTTT.

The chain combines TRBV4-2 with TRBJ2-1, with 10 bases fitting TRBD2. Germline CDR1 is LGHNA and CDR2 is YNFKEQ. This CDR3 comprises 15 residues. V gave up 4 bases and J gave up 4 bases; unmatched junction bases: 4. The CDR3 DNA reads TGTGCCAGCAGCCGGACTAGCGGATTATACAATGAGCAGTTCTTC. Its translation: CASSRTSGLYNEQFF.

The CDR3 reads CASSLGQAFYGYTF. Written as DNA, the CDR3 is TGCGCCAGCAGCTTGGGACAGGCATTCTATGGCTACACCTTC. The chain uses TRBV5-1 and TRBJ1-2; TRBD1 is a possible D gene (6 bases). The CDR3 consists of 14 residues. The germline V and J ends were trimmed by 0 bases and 4 bases, with 10 bases remaining between them. Germline CDR1 and CDR2: SGHRS and YFSETQ. The full variable domain, in which reference TRBV5-1 and TRBJ1-2 provide the parts outside the CDR3, is KAGVTQTPRYLIKTRGQQVTLSCSPISGHRSVSWYQQTPGQGLQFLFEYFSETQRNKGNFPGRFSGRQFSNSRSEMNVSTLELGDSALYLCASSLGQAFYGYTFGSGTRLTVV.